Reported below is one T cell receptor beta chain. As yet, its antigen is unknown. Sequencing was at survey level. Assay used: immunoSEQ multiplex PCR; TCRdb lists only in-frame clones, some missing. The table shows about 64,000 clones, with about 80% occurring only once. The data are from a study of pediatric ulcerative colitis. Trimming shortened V by 0 bases and J by 2 bases, and 9 bases separated the two germline ends. This CDR3 has 14 amino acids. CDR1 is SGHNT, CDR2 YYREEE, per germline (reference sequence). Broader study findings: Two patients' blood samples yielded substantially fewer templates. Total lymphocyte DNA, not sorted subsets, was the template.

The clonotype originates from a boy aged 10-17 years with moderate ulcerative colitis. The rearrangement uses TRBV5-4 and TRBJ2-7, with a possible D match to TRBD1 (5 bases). The sample consisted of blood. CDR3 bases: TGTGCCAGCAGCTTGGGAGCAGGGACCTACGAGCAGTACTTC. It yields the protein CASSLGAGTYEQYF.